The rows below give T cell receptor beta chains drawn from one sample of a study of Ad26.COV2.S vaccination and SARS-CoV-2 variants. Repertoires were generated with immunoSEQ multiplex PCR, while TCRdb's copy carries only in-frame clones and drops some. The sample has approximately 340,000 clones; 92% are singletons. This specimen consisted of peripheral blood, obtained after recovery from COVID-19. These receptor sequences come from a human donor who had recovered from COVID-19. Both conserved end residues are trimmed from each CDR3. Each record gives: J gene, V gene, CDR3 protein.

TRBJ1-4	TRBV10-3	AISDWGTNEKLF
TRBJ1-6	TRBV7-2	ASSFLRGASPLH
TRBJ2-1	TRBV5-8	ASSLGHNSGAYNEQF
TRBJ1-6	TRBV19	ASSARYRDGSYNSPLH
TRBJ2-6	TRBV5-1	ASRSGGAEGANVLT
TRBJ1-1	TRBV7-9	ASSPNPGTEAF
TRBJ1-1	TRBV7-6	ASSAPTGMNTEAF
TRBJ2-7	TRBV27	ASRPGTSGGYGYEQY
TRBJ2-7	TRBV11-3	ASSFTTGGEQY
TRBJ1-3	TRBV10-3	AISESIGNTIY
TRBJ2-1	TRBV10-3	AISPGNEQF
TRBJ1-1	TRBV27	ASSSPRGAF
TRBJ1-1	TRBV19	ASSMSSQSEAF
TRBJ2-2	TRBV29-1	SVGTGSTGELF
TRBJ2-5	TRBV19	ASRSGGGGETQY
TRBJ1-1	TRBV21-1	ASSKGGARGEAF
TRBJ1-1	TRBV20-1	SARVIGVAF
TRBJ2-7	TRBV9	ASSPSASGDYEQY
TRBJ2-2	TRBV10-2	ASSITGLGGELF
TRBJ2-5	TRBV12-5	ASALPGIETQY
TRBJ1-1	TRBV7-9	ASSLGPATEAF
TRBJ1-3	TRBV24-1	ATSETGDTIY
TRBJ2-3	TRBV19	ASSIGTGPDTQY
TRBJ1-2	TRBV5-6	ASSQSLARLH
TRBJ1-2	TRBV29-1	SVEDRRVDGYT
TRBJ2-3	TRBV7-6	ASSLEAGPTDTQY
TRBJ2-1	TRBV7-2	ASSSNSGASSYNEQF
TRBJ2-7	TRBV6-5	ASSPNYEQY
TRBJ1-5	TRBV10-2	ASSDEGKSNQPQH
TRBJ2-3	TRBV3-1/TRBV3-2	ASSQSGTGGDTQY
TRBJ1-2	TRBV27	ASSFGVGDYGYT
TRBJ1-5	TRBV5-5	ASSFSSNQPQH
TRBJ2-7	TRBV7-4	ASSLSEQY
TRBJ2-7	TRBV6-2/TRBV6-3	ASSYSGPRNEQY
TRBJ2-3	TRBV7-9	ASSLVISSTDTQY
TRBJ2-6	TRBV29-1	SVEGLSSGANVLT
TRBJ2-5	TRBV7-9	ASSLGFGNIQETQY
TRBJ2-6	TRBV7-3	ASSLEAGGSSGANVLT
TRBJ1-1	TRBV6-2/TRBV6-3	ASSRGGEQAF
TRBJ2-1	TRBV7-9	ASSLRPSNEQF
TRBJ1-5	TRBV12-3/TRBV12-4	ASRGQDNQPQH
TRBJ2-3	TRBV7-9	ASSSDTSLLDTQY
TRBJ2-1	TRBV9	ASSVGGNDEQF
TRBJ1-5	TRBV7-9	ASSLGSANQPQH
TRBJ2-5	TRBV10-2	ASTSPNMETQY
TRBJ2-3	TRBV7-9	ASSPLTGYTYTDTQY
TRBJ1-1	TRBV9	ASSPKYPWNTEAF
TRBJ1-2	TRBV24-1	ATSDPGQGHYGYT
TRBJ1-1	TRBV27	ASSPFGTGMKNTEAF
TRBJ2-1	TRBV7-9	ASSDGQGYYNEQF
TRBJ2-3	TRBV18	ASSPIAGDTDTQY
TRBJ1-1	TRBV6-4	ASSDQTYTEAF
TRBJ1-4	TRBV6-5	ASSYSSNGREKLF